This TCR beta chain was identified during a study of T cells in Graves' hyperthyroidism and ophthalmopathy. This clonotype occurred many times. An end of the junction differs from the germline gene, which may be a read error. There were TCR beta CDR3 regions amplified from RNA transcripts. The HTBI primer set was used in a first-round RT-PCR of the TCR CDR3. TCRdb reanalysed the multiplex PCR reads using MiXCR and keeps one entry per CDR3 protein. Here the sample spans 250,000 to 300,000 distinct CDR3 sequences, about 14% being singletons. This sample holds PBMCs from roughly 10 ml fresh peripheral blood. The CDR3 length is 12 residues. CDR1 GTSNPN and CDR2 SVGIG come from the germline V gene (reference sequence).

The sequenced material came from blood. V is TRBV30 and J is TRBJ2-7; no reliable D call. The TCR originated in a woman between 35 and 50 years old with Graves' hyperthyroidism that later progressed to Graves' ophthalmopathy. The CDR3 region has the DNA TGTGCCTGGAGTGTTGGCTCCTTCGAGCAGTACTTC. This translates into CAWSVGSFEQYF.